The present T cell receptor beta chain was sequenced within a study of blood T cell repertoires in COVID-19. Study context: Material from acute and convalescent COVID-19 was sourced from the United States, Italy and Spain. Sources were T cells, B-cell-depleted T cells, or PBMCs; the material itself was cDNA or gDNA.

The CDR3 extends over 14 amino acids. V lost 0 bases, J lost 3 bases, and 8 bases lay in between. In germline, CDR1 is GTSNPN, CDR2 SVGIG (reference sequence). Source study methods: Reference gene primers were amplified, and this amplification served to estimate nucleated cell counts. Sequencing used immunoSEQ multiplex PCR; TCRdb keeps in-frame clones, though not all of them. The V and J calls and clone size come from that table; D and trimming were worked out from the DNA. Of just under 90,000 clones in the sample, approximately 75% were seen once. Ten or more counts support this clone. The sequence came from a woman over 75 with acute or convalescent COVID-19. This chain links TRBV30 with TRBJ2-2; D is uncertain. Input material: peripheral blood. The CDR3 loop is CAWSVQPDTGELFF. For the CDR3, the DNA is TGTGCCTGGAGTGTACAGCCCGACACCGGGGAGCTGTTTTTT.